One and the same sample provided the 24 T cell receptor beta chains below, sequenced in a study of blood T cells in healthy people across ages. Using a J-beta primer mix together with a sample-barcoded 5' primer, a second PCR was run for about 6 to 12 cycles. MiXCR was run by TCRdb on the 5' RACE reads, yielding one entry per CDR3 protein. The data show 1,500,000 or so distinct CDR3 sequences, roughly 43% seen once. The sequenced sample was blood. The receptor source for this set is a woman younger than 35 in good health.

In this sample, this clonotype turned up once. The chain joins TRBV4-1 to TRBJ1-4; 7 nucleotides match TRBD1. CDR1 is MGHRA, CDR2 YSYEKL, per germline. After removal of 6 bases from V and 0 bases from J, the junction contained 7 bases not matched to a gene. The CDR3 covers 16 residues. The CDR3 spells CASSMRDRPTNEKLFF. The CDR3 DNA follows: TGCGCCAGCAGTATGAGGGACAGACCAACTAATGAAAAACTGTTTTTT.

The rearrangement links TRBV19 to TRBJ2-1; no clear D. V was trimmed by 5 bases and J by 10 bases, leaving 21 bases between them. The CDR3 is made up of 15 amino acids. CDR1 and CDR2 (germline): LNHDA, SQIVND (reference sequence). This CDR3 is CASSFRTESSYEQFF. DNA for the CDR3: TGTGCCAGTAGTTTTAGGACGGAGAGCTCCTACGAGCAGTTCTTC.

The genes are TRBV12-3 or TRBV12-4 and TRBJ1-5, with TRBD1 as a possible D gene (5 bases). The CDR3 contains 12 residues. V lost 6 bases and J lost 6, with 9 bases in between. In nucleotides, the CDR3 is TGTGCCAGCAGGACCCAGGGTCAGCCCCAGCATTTT. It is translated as CASRTQGQPQHF.

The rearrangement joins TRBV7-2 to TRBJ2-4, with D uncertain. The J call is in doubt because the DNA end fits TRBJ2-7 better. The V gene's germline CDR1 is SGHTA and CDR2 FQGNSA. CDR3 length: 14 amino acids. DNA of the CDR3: TGTGCCAGCAGCTTAGCGCCACAAACCTACGAGCAGTACTTC. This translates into CASSLAPQTYEQYF.

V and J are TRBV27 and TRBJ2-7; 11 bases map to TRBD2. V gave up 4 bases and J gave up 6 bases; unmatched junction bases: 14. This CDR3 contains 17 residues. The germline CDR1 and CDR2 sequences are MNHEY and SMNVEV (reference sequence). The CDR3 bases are TGTGCCAGCAGTTCCATGACTAGCGGGAAACCTACGGGCGAGCAGTACTTC. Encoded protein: CASSSMTSGKPTGEQYF.

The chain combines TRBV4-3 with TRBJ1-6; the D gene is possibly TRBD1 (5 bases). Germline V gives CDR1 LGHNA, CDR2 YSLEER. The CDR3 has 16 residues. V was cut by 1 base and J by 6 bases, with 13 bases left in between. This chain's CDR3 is CASSQGLGDSNSPLHF. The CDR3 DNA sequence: TGCGCCAGCAGCCAAGGTTTAGGGGACTCTAATTCACCCCTCCACTTT.

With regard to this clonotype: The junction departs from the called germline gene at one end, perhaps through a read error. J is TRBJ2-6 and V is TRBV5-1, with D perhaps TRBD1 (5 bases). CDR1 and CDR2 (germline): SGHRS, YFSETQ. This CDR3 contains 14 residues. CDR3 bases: TGCGCCAGCAGCTTGGTTCCTGGGGCCAACGCCCTGACTTTC. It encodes CASSLVPGANALTF.

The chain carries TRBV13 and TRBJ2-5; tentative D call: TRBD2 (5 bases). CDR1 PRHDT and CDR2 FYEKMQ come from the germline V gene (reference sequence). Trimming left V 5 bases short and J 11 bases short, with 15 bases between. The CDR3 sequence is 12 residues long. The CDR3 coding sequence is TGTGCCAGCAGCCCCCGAGAGGGTGTGCAGTACTTC. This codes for CASSPREGVQYF.

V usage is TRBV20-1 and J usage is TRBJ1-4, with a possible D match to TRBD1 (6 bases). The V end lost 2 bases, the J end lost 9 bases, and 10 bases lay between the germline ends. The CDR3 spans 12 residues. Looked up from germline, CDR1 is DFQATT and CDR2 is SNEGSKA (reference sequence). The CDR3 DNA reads TGCAGTGCTAGAAAGGGGGGAAAAAAACTGTTTTTT. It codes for CSARKGGKKLFF.

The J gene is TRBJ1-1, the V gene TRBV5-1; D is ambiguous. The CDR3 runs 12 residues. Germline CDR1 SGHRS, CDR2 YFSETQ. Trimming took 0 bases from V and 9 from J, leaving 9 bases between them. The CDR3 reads CASSLEGPQAFF. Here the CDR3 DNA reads TGCGCCAGCAGCTTGGAAGGGCCCCAAGCTTTCTTT.

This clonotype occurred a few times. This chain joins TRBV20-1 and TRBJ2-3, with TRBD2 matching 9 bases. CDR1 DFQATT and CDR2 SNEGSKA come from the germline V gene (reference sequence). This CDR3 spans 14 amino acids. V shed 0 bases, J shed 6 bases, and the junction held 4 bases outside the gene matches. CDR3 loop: CSARESSGIDTQYF. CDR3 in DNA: TGCAGTGCTAGAGAATCTAGCGGGATTGATACGCAGTATTTT.

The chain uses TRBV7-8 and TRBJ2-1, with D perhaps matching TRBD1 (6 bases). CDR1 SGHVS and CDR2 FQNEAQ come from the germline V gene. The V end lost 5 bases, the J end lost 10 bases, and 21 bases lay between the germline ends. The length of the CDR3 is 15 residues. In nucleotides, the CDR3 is TGTGCCAGCAGCCCCGTCAGGGGCTTTAGTTACGAGCAGTTCTTC. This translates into CASSPVRGFSYEQFF.

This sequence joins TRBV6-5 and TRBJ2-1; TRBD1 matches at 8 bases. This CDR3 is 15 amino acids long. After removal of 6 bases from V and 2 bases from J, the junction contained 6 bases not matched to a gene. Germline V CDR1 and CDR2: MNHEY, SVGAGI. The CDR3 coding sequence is TGTGCCAGCAGCCCGGACAGGGATCCCTACAATGAGCAGTTCTTC. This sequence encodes CASSPDRDPYNEQFF.

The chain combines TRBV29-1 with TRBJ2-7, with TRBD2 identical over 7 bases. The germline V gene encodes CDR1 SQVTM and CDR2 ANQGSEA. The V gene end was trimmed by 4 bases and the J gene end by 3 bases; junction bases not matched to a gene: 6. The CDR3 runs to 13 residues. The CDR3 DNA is TGCAGCGTTGTGGCTAGCGGCTTCTACGAGCAGTACTTC. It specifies CSVVASGFYEQYF.

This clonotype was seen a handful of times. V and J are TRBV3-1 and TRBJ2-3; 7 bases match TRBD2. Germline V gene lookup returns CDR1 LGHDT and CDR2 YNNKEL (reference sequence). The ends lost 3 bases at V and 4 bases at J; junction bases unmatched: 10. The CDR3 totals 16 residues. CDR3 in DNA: TGTGCCAGCAGCCAGTACAGGACTAGACTCCCAGATACGCAGTATTTT. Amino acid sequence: CASSQYRTRLPDTQYF.

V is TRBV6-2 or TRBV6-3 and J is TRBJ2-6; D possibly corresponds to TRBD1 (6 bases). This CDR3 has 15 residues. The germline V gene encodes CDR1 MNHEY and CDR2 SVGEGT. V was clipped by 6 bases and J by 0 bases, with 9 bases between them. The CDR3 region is CASSRTDSGANVLTF. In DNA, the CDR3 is TGTGCCAGCAGCAGGACAGACTCTGGGGCCAACGTCCTGACTTTC.

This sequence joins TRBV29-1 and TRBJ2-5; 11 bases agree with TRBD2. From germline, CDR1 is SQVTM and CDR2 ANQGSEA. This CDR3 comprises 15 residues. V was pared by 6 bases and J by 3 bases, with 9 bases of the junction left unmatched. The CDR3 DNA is TGCAGCGTGGCCGGGACTAGCGGTAGGGAAGAGACCCAGTACTTC. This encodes CSVAGTSGREETQYF. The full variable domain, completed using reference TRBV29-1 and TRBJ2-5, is SAVISQKPSRDICQRGTSLTIQCQVDSQVTMMFWYRQQPGQSLTLIATANQGSEATYESGFVIDKFPISRPNLTFSTLTVSNMSPEDSSIYLCSVAGTSGREETQYFGPGTRLLVL.

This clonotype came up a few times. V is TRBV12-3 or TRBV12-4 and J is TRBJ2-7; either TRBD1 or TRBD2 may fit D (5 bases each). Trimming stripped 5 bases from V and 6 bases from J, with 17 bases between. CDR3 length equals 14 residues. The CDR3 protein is CASSPGTLDFEQYF. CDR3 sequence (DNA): TGTGCCAGCAGTCCCGGGACCCTTGACTTCGAGCAGTACTTC.

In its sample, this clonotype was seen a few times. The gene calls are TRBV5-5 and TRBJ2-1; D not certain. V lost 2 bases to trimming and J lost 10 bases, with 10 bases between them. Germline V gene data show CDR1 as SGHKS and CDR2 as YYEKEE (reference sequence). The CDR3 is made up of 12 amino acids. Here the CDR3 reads CASSFIVGEQFF. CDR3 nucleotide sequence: TGTGCCAGCAGCTTTATAGTGGGGGAGCAGTTCTTC. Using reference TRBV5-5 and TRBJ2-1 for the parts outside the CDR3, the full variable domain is DAGVTQSPTHLIKTRGQQVTLRCSPISGHKSVSWYQQVLGQGPQFIFQYYEKEERGRGNFPDRFSARQFPNYSSELNVNALLLGDSALYLCASSFIVGEQFFGPGTRLTVL.

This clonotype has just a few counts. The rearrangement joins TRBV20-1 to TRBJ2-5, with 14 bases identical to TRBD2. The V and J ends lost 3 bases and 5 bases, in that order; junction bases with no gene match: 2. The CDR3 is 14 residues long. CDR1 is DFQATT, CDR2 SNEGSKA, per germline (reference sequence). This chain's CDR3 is CSARRTSGRETQYF. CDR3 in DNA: TGCAGTGCTAGGAGGACTAGCGGGAGGGAGACCCAGTACTTC.

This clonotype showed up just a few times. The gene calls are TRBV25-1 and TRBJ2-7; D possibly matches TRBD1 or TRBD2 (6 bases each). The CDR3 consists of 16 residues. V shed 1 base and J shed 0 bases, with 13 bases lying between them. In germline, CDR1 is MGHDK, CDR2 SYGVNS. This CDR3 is CASSEFRGQASYEQYF. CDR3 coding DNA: TGTGCCAGCAGTGAATTTCGGGGGCAGGCCTCCTACGAGCAGTACTTC.

For the CDR3, the DNA is TGTGCCAGCAGGGCGACTCCCCGCTCCTATAATTCACCCCTCCACTTT. It specifies CASRATPRSYNSPLHF. The J gene is TRBJ1-6, the V gene TRBV5-4; D not certain. The CDR3 has 16 amino acids. Trimming removed 5 bases at V and 0 bases at J, with 12 bases between. The V gene's germline CDR1 is SGHNT and CDR2 YYREEE (reference sequence).

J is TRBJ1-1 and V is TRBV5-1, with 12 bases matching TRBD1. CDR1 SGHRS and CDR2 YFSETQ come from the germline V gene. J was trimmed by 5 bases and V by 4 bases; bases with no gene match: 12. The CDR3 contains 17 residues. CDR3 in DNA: TGCGCCAGCAGCCAATTCGGGACAGGGGGCGATGGAACTGAAGCTTTCTTT. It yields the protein CASSQFGTGGDGTEAFF. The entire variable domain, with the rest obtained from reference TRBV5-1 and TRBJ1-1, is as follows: KAGVTQTPRYLIKTRGQQVTLSCSPISGHRSVSWYQQTPGQGLQFLFEYFSETQRNKGNFPGRFSGRQFSNSRSEMNVSTLELGDSALYLCASSQFGTGGDGTEAFFGQGTRLTVV.

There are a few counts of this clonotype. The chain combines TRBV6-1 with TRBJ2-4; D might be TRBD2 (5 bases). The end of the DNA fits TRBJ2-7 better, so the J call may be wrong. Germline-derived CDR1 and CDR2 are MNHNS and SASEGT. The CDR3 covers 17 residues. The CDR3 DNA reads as TGTGCCAGCAGTGAAGCGCTAACCGGTCCGGGGTTTCTCGAGCAGTACTTC. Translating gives CASSEALTGPGFLEQYF.